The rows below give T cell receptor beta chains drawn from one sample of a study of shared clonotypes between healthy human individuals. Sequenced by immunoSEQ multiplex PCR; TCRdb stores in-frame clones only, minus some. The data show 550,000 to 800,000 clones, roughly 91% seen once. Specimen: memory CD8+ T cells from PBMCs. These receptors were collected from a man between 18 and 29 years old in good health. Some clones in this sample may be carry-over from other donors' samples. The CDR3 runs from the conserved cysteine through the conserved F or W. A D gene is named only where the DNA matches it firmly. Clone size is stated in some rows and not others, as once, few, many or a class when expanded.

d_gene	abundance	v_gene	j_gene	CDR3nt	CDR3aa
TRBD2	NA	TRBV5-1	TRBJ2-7	TGCGCCAGCAGCTTCGGGTACACCCGACTAGCGGGAGCCTACGAGCAGTACTTC	CASSFGYTRLAGAYEQYF
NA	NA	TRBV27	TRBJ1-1	TGTGCCAGCAGTCCTCCAGGTTGGGCTGAAGCTTTCTTT	CASSPPGWAEAFF
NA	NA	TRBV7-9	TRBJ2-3	TGTGCCAGCAGCTTAGCGACTTGGGGCTTTCATTCTAGCACAGATACGCAGTATTTT	CASSLATWGFHSSTDTQYF
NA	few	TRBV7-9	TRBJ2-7	TGTGCCAGCAGCCCGGGGGACTGGCAGTACTTC	CASSPGDWQYF
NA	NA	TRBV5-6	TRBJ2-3	TGTGCCAGCAGCTTGTCGGCTCGAGGGTTTAGCACAGATACGCAGTATTTT	CASSLSARGFSTDTQYF
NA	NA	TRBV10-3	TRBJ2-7	TGTGCCATCAGTGAGCAGACCAACCTCTACGAGCAGTACTTC	CAISEQTNLYEQYF
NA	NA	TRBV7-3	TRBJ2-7	TGTGCCAGCAGCCCCCATGAGGGGTTCGAGCAGTACTTC	CASSPHEGFEQYF
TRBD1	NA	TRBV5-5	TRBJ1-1	TGTGCCAGCAGCCCCTGGTTTAGACAGGGCAACACTGAAGCTTTCTTT	CASSPWFRQGNTEAFF
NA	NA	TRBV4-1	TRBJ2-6	TGCGCCAGCAGCCCACCACCGAGGAGGGATCTTTATGACTCTGGGGCCAACGTCCTGACTTTC	CASSPPPRRDLYDSGANVLTF
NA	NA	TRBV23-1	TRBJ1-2	TGCGCCAGCAGTCAATACTATGGCTACACCTTC	CASSQYYGYTF
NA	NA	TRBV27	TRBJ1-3	TGTGCCAGCAGTTTATCGGTTGCCGGGAACACCATATATTTT	CASSLSVAGNTIYF
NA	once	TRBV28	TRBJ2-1	TGTGCCAGCAGTTCAAGGACTGGCTCCTACAATGAGCAGTTCTTC	CASSSRTGSYNEQFF
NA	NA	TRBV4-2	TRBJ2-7	TGTGCCAGCAGCCAACCGGACAGCTCCTACGAGCAGTACTTC	CASSQPDSSYEQYF
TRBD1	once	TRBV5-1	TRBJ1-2	TGCGCCAGCAGCTTGGGAGACAGGGGGCTGGATGGCTACACCTTC	CASSLGDRGLDGYTF
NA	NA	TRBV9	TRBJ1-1	TGTGCCAGCAGCGTAGGTCGGGGGGCGGGTGCCCTTGGAGCTTTCTTT	CASSVGRGAGALGAFF
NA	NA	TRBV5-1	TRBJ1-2	TGCGCCAGCAGCCCCGCAACCGGGAGAGGCTACACCTTC	CASSPATGRGYTF
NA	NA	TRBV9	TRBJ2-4	TGTGCCAGCAGCCAGTCAGGCGGACATCTAGCCAAAAACATTCAGTACTTC	CASSQSGGHLAKNIQYF
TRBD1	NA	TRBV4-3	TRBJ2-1	TGCGCCAGCTGTACGGACAGGGGGTCCTACAATGAGCAGTTCTTC	CASCTDRGSYNEQFF
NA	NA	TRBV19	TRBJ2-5	TGTGCCAGTAGTATAGTGGCTCGAGAGACCCAGTACTTC	CASSIVARETQYF
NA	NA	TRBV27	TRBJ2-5	TGTGCCAGCAGTTCCCCTCCCCGAGGCGAGACCCAGTACTTC	CASSSPPRGETQYF
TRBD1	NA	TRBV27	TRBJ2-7	TGTGCCAGCAGTTTAGCCTTCCCCGACAGGGCTAACGAGCAGTACTTC	CASSLAFPDRANEQYF
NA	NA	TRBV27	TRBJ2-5	TGTGCCAGCAGTTTCAGGGCTCGGCAAGAGACCCAGTACTTC	CASSFRARQETQYF
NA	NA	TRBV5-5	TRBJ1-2	TGTGCCAGCAGCTTGGGGGAGGGAATGAACTATGGCTACACCTTC	CASSLGEGMNYGYTF
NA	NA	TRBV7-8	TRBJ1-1	TGTGCCAGCAGCTTCACTCCGGACAGTTTAAGGATAGGAGCTTTCTTT	CASSFTPDSLRIGAFF
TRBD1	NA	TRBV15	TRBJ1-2	TGTGCCACCAGCTCCCACAGGGGCAACGGCTACACCTTC	CATSSHRGNGYTF
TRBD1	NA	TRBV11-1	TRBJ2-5	TGTGCCAGCAGCGGAAGGGACAGACAAGAGACCCAGTACTTC	CASSGRDRQETQYF
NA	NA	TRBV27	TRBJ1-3	TGTGCCAGCAGTTCTCCCGGAAACACCATATATTTT	CASSSPGNTIYF
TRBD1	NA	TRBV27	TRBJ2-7	TGTGCCAGCAGGCCTAACAGGGGTGACCCCTACGAGCAGTACTTC	CASRPNRGDPYEQYF
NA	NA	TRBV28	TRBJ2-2	TGTGCCAGCAGTTTACTGAGTTTCCCCGGGGAGCTGTTTTTT	CASSLLSFPGELFF
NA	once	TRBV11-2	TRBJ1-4	TGTGCCAGCAGCTTTGACGGGTGGTGGACTAATGAAAAACTGTTTTTT	CASSFDGWWTNEKLFF